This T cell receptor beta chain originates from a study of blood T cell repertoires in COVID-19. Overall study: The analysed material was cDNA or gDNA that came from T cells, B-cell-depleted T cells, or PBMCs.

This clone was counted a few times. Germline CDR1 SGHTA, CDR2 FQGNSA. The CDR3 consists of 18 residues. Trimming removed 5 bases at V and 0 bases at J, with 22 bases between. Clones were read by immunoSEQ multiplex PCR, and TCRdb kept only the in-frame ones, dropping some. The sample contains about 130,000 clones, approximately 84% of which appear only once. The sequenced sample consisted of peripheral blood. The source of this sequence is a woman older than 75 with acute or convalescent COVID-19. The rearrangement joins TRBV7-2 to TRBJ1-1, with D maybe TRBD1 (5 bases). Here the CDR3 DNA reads TGTGCCAGCAGCCTAGGGGTTTGGATAGGGACTATGAACACTGAAGCTTTCTTT. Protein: CASSLGVWIGTMNTEAFF.